This TCR beta chain was sequenced in a study of T cell responses to AZD1222 COVID-19 vaccine. Notes on this clone: Its antigen is undetermined.

The method was immunoSEQ multiplex PCR; TCRdb's version includes in-frame clones alone and lacks a portion of them. The sample has more than 85,000 clones; about four fifths are singletons. Study-wide results and caveats: Just a handful of AZD1222 recipients tested seropositive at baseline. Targeting of unmutated variant regions was reportedly seen in nearly half of spike-specific TCRs.

The CDR3 spans 17 residues. Trimming took 4 bases from V and 2 from J; bases not matched to a gene: 12. CDR1 and CDR2 (germline): SGHNT, YYREEE (reference sequence). Sequencing used peripheral blood, obtained on day 0 of AZD1222 vaccination. The chain carries TRBV5-4 and TRBJ1-3; 7 bases fit TRBD1. This TCR was recovered from an adult in good health. DNA for the CDR3: TGTGCCAGCAGCGGCCGACAGGGTAGTACCACTGGAAACACCATATATTTT. The encoded protein is CASSGRQGSTTGNTIYF.